Below, 20 T cell receptor beta chains from the same sample are listed, as sequenced in a study of shared clonotypes between healthy human individuals. Libraries were prepared by immunoSEQ multiplex PCR; TCRdb keeps only in-frame clonotypes and omits some of them. The data contain some 2.3 million clones, more than 85% of them singletons. The sequencing input was naive CD4+ T cells from PBMCs. The subset was: CD45RA+ positively selected. The source of these receptors is a man aged 18 to 29 in good health. Some clones in this sample may be carry-over from other donors' samples.

This chain links TRBV7-9 with TRBJ2-1, with TRBD2 identical over 8 bases. Per germline, CDR1 SEHNR and CDR2 FQNEAQ (reference sequence). J was trimmed by 3 bases and V by 3 bases; bases with no gene match: 4. This CDR3 comprises 15 residues. The chain's CDR3 is CASSFSGSVYNEQFF. DNA of the CDR3: TGTGCCAGCAGCTTCAGCGGGAGTGTCTACAATGAGCAGTTCTTC.

The chain links TRBV27 to TRBJ2-5; tentative D call: TRBD1 (5 bases). Germline V gene data show CDR1 as MNHEY and CDR2 as SMNVEV (reference sequence). This CDR3 region has 12 residues. V dropped 8 bases and J dropped 4 bases, with 11 bases sitting between them. The CDR3 coding sequence is TGTGCCAGCCGTCATGGGGCAGAGACCCAGTACTTC. Its protein is CASRHGAETQYF.

This clone has more than one count but fewer than ten. This rearrangement joins TRBV28 to TRBJ1-1; no definite D call. The CDR3 is made up of 14 amino acids. CDR1 and CDR2 from the germline V gene are MDHEN and SYDVKM. The V and J ends lost 5 bases and 5 bases respectively, with 15 bases between them. CDR3 sequence reads: CASSALIGTTEAFF. The CDR3 region has the DNA TGTGCCAGCAGTGCCCTGATCGGAACAACTGAAGCTTTCTTT. The full variable domain, completed using reference TRBV28 and TRBJ1-1, is DVKVTQSSRYLVKRTGEKVFLECVQDMDHENMFWYRQDPGLGLRLIYFSYDVKMKEKGDIPEGYSVSREKKERFSLILESASTNQTSMYLCASSALIGTTEAFFGQGTRLTVV.

This chain's CDR3 is CASRRYNEQFF. DNA of the CDR3: TGTGCCAGCAGGAGATACAATGAGCAGTTCTTC. V gene TRBV28 combines with J gene TRBJ2-1; unclear D gene. The CDR3 is 11 amino acids. From germline, CDR1 is MDHEN and CDR2 SYDVKM. V was cut by 6 bases and J by 4 bases, with 4 bases left in between.

About this clone: The same CDR3 is also encoded by other DNA sequences in this sample. The V call is TRBV28, the J call TRBJ1-2; D is uncertain. Trimming removed 3 bases at V and 5 bases at J, with 7 bases between. The CDR3 is 12 amino acids. Germline CDR1 reads MDHEN; CDR2 reads SYDVKM. CDR3 nucleotides: TGTGCCAGCAGTTTCGTGGAATATGGCTACACCTTC. Translating it yields CASSFVEYGYTF.

The rearrangement joins TRBV10-3 to TRBJ1-3; D perhaps matches TRBD1 (5 bases). The CDR3 loop spans 15 amino acids. The germline CDR1 and CDR2 sequences are ENHRY and SYGVKD. V lost 1 base to trimming and J lost 2 bases, with 9 bases between them. The DNA of the CDR3 is TGTGCCATCAGTGAGTTCCGGGGGACTGGAAACACCATATATTTT. As protein: CAISEFRGTGNTIYF.

The rearrangement joins TRBV7-9 to TRBJ2-3; the match to TRBD2 covers 11 bases. CDR3 length: 16 residues. V lost 5 bases to trimming and J lost 0 bases; unmatched junction nucleotides: 4. Germline V gives CDR1 SEHNR, CDR2 FQNEAQ (reference sequence). CDR3 amino acids: CASSVRTSGSTDTQYF. DNA of the CDR3: TGTGCCAGCAGCGTAAGGACTAGCGGGAGCACAGATACGCAGTATTTT.

This chain uses TRBV7-9 with TRBJ2-5; D gene unclear. This CDR3 comprises 10 residues. Trimming removed 11 bases at V and 5 bases at J, with 9 bases between. CDR1 SEHNR and CDR2 FQNEAQ come from the germline V gene (reference sequence). In nucleotides, the CDR3 is TGTGCCTCTCGGTCGGAGACCCAGTACTTC. Translated: CASRSETQYF.

The chain has TRBV15 and TRBJ2-1; TRBD2 might be the D (5 bases). V was shortened by 3 bases and J by 8 bases, with 11 bases between the two germline ends. Germline CDR1 LNHNV, CDR2 YYDKDF (reference sequence). The CDR3 totals 13 residues. The CDR3 loop reads CATSRGAGHEQFF. In DNA form, the CDR3 reads TGTGCCACCAGCAGGGGTGCGGGTCATGAGCAGTTCTTC.

The V call is TRBV10-3, the J call TRBJ2-1, with D possibly TRBD2 on 6 matching bases. There are 15 residues in the CDR3. The germline V and J ends were trimmed by 3 bases and 5 bases, with 14 bases remaining between them. Germline V gene lookup returns CDR1 ENHRY and CDR2 SYGVKD. This CDR3 reads CAISESGRPNNEQFF. CDR3 nucleotides: TGTGCCATCAGTGAAAGTGGGAGGCCGAACAATGAGCAGTTCTTC.

For the CDR3, the DNA is TGTGCCAGCAGGGCCTACCCTGGGACTAACGCTAGCACAGATACGCAGTATTTT. Amino acid sequence: CASRAYPGTNASTDTQYF. The J gene is TRBJ2-3, the V gene TRBV7-3; TRBD2 agrees at 7 bases. The CDR3 is 18 residues long. The J segment lost 0 bases and the V segment lost 6 bases, leaving 15 bases of the junction unmatched. CDR1 is SGHTA and CDR2 is FQGTGA in the germline V gene.

V and J are TRBV2 and TRBJ2-7, with D perhaps matching TRBD2 (5 bases). This CDR3 spans 12 amino acids. Germline loops: CDR1 SNHLY, CDR2 FYNNEI. Trimming cost V 7 bases and J 6 bases, with 13 bases left between them. The CDR3: CASIVRAGEQYF. The DNA of the CDR3 is TGTGCCAGCATTGTGAGGGCTGGCGAGCAGTACTTC.

Comments on this clone: Other nucleotide sequences from this sample produce the same CDR3. The V call is TRBV28, the J call TRBJ1-2, with 8 nucleotides matching TRBD1. This CDR3 spans 15 amino acids. CDR1 MDHEN and CDR2 SYDVKM come from the germline V gene. The V segment lost 1 base and the J segment 8 bases; nucleotides outside the gene matches: 9. The CDR3 DNA sequence: TGTGCCAGCAGTTTATCCCCGACAGGGGTCGACGGCTACACCTTC. Its translation: CASSLSPTGVDGYTF.

This clone was recorded only once. Other DNA sequences in this specimen translate into the identical CDR3. V gene TRBV7-3 combines with J gene TRBJ2-2; D is unclear. The CDR3 totals 16 residues. Looked up from germline, CDR1 is SGHTA and CDR2 is FQGTGA. The V end was cut by 1 base, the J end by 0 bases, with 9 bases between. The CDR3 DNA reads as TGTGCCAGCAGCTTAATGGCGGCGGCGAACACCGGGGAGCTGTTTTTT. Its translation is CASSLMAAANTGELFF.

The chain is built from TRBV29-1 and TRBJ2-3; 12 bases are a match to TRBD2. With 4 bases clipped from V and 8 bases from J, the junction kept 7 bases outside the gene matches. The CDR3 is 14 residues long. Looked up from germline, CDR1 is SQVTM and CDR2 is ANQGSEA. DNA for the CDR3: TGCAGCGTTGGGTCTAGCGGGGGGGGTGCTACGCAGTATTTT. Protein product: CSVGSSGGGATQYF.

This chain uses TRBV14 with TRBJ2-7; TRBD2 aligns across 11 bases. Germline loops: CDR1 SGHDN, CDR2 FVKESK. The CDR3 has 17 residues. V shed 4 bases, J shed 1 base, and the junction held 9 bases outside the gene matches. The DNA of the CDR3 is TGTGCCAGCAGCCTGACTAGCGGGACTTTAAAATCCTACGAGCAGTACTTC. It translates to CASSLTSGTLKSYEQYF.

V and J are TRBV5-1 and TRBJ2-7, with 7 bases lining up with TRBD1. V gave up 4 bases and J gave up 0 bases; unmatched junction bases: 10. Germline assignment: CDR1 SGHRS and CDR2 YFSETQ. This CDR3 is built from 16 residues. The CDR3 here is CASSRHDREDSYEQYF. The CDR3 DNA sequence: TGCGCCAGCAGCCGACATGACAGGGAAGACTCCTACGAGCAGTACTTC.

The genes are TRBV6-5 and TRBJ2-3, with TRBD2 matching over 8 bases. The CDR3 is 15 residues long. Germline CDR1 reads MNHEY; CDR2 reads SVGAGI. With 2 bases clipped from V and 6 bases from J, the junction kept 7 bases outside the gene matches. CDR3 DNA: TGTGCCAGCAGTTACCAGGCGGGAGGAGTGGATACGCAGTATTTT. Amino acids: CASSYQAGGVDTQYF.

The rearrangement joins TRBV6-6 to TRBJ2-7; 9 bases fit TRBD1. V dropped 0 bases and J dropped 6; count of bases not matched to a gene: 9. CDR1 is MNHNY and CDR2 is SVGAGI in the germline V gene (reference sequence). CDR3 size: 16 residues. The CDR3: CASSYSMRGQGGEQYF. Here the CDR3 DNA reads TGTGCCAGCAGTTACTCGATGCGGGGACAGGGTGGCGAGCAGTACTTC.

This clone was seen a single time. V is TRBV21-1 and J is TRBJ1-5; the D call of TRBD1 is as the table states it, not checked on the DNA. TRBV21-1 is an annotated pseudogene. CDR3 length equals 17 residues. The CDR3 here is CASSKGKTRLGQEPQHF. CDR3 bases: TGTGCCAGCAGCAAAGGAAAGACTCGGTTGGGGCAGGAGCCCCAGCATTTT.